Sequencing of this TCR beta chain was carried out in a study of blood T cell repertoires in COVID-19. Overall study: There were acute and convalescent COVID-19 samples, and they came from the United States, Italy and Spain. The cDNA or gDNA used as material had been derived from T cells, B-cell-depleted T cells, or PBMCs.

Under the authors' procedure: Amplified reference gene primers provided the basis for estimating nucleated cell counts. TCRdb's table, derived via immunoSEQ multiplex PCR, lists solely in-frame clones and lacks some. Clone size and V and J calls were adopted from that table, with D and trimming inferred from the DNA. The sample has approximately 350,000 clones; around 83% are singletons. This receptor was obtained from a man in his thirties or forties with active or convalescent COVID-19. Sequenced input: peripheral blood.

The CDR3 sequence: CASSLEVRGLKPQHF. The CDR3 DNA is TGTGCCAGCAGCTTAGAGGTCAGGGGGCTGAAGCCCCAGCATTTT. The chain employs TRBV7-8 and TRBJ1-5, with 8 bases matching TRBD1. The J segment lost 8 bases and the V segment lost 1 base, leaving 7 bases of the junction unmatched. The CDR3 extends over 15 amino acids. CDR1 and CDR2 (germline): SGHVS, FQNEAQ.